This TCR beta chain comes out of a study of T cell repertoires in cytomegalovirus infection (dated by TCRdb to the late 2010s). At the level of the whole study: Peptide stimulations targeted recently identified HLA-C-restricted CMV epitopes, whose presentation resists viral immunomodulation, together with well-studied HLA-B-restricted epitopes. The HLA type of each donor mattered for the analysis, because public TCR beta signatures pointed to carriage of CMV infection along with the matching HLA type. Beyond this particular receptor, the publication reports: In both this cohort and an independent cohort of more than 350 donors, the cumulative frequency of public TCR beta family members distinguished carriers of CMV infection plus the relevant HLA type. The ex vivo response was dominated by HLA-C-restricted CMV-specific TCR beta clonotypes, and the single most frequent clonotype in two of eight donors was supplied by these HLA-C-restricted clonotypes.

The table lists this clonotype with a few counts. Its antigen target is currently unknown. Nothing much larger sits one base from this clone, and base qualities are not available. Reading the label with the study, this specimen's treatment or condition is: in vitro stimulation with specific CMV peptide epitopes to enrich CMV-specific T cells. TCRdb lists the instrument as Illumina HiSeq 1500. TCRdb reprocessed the public reads (quality trimming at Q25 with fastp, clone calling with MiXCR) and kept in-frame beta chains. Every CDR3 protein is listed once, alongside the most common genes and DNA of its rows. For this sample there are roughly 160,000 distinct CDR3 sequences; about a fifth appear just once. About 25% of the sample rests with the top ten. The CDR3, cysteine through phenylalanine, is 12 amino acids long. The kept DNA is CDR3 alone, 36 bases in frame from the first base. The trim is 3 bases for V and 4 bases for J, with a gap of 7 bases between the germline ends. According to the germline V gene, CDR1 reads ENHRY and CDR2 reads SYGVKD.

The clonotype originates from a human donor in good health (CMV status not recorded). Some clones in this sample may be carry-over from other donors' samples. This sequence uses TRBV10-3 and TRBJ2-7; the D gene is perhaps TRBD1, from 5 matching bases. The starting material was CD8+ T cells from cultured PBMCs, obtained from culture after CMV antigen stimulation. The CDR3 reads as follows: CAISEGDYEQYF. The DNA sequence is as follows: TGTGCCATCAGTGAAGGGGATTACGAGCAGTACTTC.